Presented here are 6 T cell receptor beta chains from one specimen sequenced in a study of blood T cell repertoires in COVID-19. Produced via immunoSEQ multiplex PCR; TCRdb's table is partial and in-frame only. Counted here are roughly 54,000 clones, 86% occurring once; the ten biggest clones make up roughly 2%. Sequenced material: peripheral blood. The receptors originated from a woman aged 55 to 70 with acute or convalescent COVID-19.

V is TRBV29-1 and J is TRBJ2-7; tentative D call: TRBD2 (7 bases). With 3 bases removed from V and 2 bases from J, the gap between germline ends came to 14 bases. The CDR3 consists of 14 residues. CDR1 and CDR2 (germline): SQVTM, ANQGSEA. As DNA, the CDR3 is TGCAGCGTTGACAGAGGGGGGGGTACCTACGAGCAGTACTTC. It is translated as CSVDRGGGTYEQYF.

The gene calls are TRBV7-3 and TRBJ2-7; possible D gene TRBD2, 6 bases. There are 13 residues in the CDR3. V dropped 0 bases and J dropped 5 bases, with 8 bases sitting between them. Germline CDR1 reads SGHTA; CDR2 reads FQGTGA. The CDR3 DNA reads TGTGCCAGCAGCTTAACGCCGGGGGACGAGCAGTACTTC. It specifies CASSLTPGDEQYF.

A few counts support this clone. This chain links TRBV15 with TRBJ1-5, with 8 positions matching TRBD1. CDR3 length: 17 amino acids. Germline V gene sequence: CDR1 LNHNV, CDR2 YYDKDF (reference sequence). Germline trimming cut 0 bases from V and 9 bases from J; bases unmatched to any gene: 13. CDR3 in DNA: TGTGCCACCAGCAGAGAGAAGGCAGGGGGCCGGTTTTCGCCCCAGCATTTT. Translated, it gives CATSREKAGGRFSPQHF.

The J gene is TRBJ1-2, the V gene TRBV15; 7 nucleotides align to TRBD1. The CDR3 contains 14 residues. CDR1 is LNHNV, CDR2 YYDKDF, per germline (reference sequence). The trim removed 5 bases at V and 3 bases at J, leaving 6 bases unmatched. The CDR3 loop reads CATSGRQGDYGYTF. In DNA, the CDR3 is TGTGCCACCAGCGGGCGACAGGGCGACTATGGCTACACCTTC. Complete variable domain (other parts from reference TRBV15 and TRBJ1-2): DAMVIQNPRYQVTQFGKPVTLSCSQTLNHNVMYWYQQKSSQAPKLLFHYYDKDFNNEADTPDNFQSRRPNTSFCFLDIRSPGLGDTAMYLCATSGRQGDYGYTFGSGTRLTVV.

CDR3 bases: TGCGCCAGCAGTGAAAACAGTGGTCAGCCCCAGCATTTT. This sequence encodes CASSENSGQPQHF. This rearrangement joins TRBV10-2 to TRBJ1-5, with D unresolved. Germline V CDR1 and CDR2: WSHSY, SAAADI. V shed 3 bases and J shed 6 bases, with 9 bases lying between them. The CDR3 has 13 residues.

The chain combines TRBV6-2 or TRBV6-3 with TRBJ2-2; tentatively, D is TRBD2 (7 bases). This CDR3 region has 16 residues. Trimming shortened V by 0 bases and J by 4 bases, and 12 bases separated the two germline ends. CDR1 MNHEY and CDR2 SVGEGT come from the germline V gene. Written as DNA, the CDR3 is TGTGCCAGCAGTTACTCCCGCGGGGGCCTCACCGGGGAGCTGTTTTTT. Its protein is CASSYSRGGLTGELFF.